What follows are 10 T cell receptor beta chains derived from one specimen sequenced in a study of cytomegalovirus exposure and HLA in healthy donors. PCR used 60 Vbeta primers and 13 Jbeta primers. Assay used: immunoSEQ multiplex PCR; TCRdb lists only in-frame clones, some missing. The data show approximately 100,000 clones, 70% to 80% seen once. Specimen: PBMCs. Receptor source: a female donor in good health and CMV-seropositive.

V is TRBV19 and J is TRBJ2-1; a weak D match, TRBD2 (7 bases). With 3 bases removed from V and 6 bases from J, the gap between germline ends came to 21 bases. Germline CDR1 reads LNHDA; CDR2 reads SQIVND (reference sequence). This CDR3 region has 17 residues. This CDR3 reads CASSIGGGQGRPNEQFF. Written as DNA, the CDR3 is TGTGCCAGTAGTATTGGGGGGGGGCAGGGTAGGCCCAATGAGCAGTTCTTC.

CDR3: CASSIPLGGGETQYF. The CDR3 DNA reads TGTGCCAGCAGCATCCCGTTGGGGGGAGGGGAGACCCAGTACTTC. The rearrangement joins TRBV5-4 to TRBJ2-5; 7 nucleotides agree with TRBD2. V dropped 4 bases and J dropped 5; count of bases not matched to a gene: 11. Germline CDR1 and CDR2: SGHNT and YYREEE (reference sequence). CDR3 length equals 15 residues.

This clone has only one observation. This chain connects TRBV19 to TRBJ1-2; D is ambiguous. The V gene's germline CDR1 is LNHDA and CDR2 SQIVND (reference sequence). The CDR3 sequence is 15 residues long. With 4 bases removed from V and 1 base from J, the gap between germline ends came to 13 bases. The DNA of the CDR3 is TGTGCCAGTAGTACCCCTCTCGGGGTTAACTATGGCTACACCTTC. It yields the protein CASSTPLGVNYGYTF.

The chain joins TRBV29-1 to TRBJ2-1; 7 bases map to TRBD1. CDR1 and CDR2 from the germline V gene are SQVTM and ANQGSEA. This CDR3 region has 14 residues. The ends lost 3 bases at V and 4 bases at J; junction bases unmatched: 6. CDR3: CSVDSGTAYNEQFF. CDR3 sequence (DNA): TGCAGCGTTGATTCAGGGACAGCGTACAATGAGCAGTTCTTC.

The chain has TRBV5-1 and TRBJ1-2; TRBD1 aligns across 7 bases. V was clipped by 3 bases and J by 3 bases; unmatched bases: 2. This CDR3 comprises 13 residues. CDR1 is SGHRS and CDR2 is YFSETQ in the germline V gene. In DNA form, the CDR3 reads TGCGCCAGCAGCTCCACAGGGGACTATGGCTACACCTTC. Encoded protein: CASSSTGDYGYTF.

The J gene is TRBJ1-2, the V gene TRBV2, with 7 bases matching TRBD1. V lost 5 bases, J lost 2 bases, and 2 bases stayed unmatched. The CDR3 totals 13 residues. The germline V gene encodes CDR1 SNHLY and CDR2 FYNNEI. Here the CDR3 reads CASSRDSNYGYTF. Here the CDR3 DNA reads TGTGCCAGCAGTCGGGACAGCAACTATGGCTACACCTTC.

The chain's CDR3 is CASSLPREGNGYTF. In nucleotides, the CDR3 is TGTGCCAGCAGCCTACCCCGGGAAGGCAATGGCTACACCTTC. The rearrangement uses TRBV7-9 and TRBJ1-2; D not certain. Germline V gene data show CDR1 as SEHNR and CDR2 as FQNEAQ (reference sequence). Trimming shortened V by 5 bases and J by 6 bases, and 16 bases separated the two germline ends. The CDR3 length is 14 residues.

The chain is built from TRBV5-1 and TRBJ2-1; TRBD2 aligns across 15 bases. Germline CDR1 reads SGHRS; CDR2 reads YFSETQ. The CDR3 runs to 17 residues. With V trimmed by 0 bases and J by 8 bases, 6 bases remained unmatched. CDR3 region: CASSLALGTSGRYEQFF. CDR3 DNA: TGCGCCAGCAGCTTGGCCCTCGGGACTAGCGGGAGGTATGAGCAGTTCTTC.

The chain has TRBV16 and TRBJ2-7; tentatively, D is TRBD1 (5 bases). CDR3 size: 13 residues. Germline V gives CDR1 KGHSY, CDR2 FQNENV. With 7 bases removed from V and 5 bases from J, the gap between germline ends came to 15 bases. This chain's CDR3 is CASKSGRENEQYF. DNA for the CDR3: TGTGCCAGCAAGTCGGGCAGGGAAAACGAGCAGTACTTC.

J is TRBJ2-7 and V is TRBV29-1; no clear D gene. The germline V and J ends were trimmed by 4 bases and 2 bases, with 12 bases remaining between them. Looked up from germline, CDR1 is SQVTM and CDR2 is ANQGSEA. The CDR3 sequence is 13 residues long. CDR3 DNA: TGCAGCGTTGGGAAGCCGGGTGCCTACGAGCAGTACTTC. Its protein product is CSVGKPGAYEQYF.